This T cell receptor beta chain was profiled in a study of long-term antiretroviral therapy in people with HIV. The CDR3 consists of 13 residues. Germline V gene sequence: CDR1 ENHRY, CDR2 SYGVKD. The germline V and J ends were trimmed by 5 bases and 2 bases, with 6 bases remaining between them. About this clone: Its antigen is currently unknown.

General study findings and limits: Whereas controls had wider CDR3 length ranges, HIV repertoires had narrower ones. Clones expanded before ART dominated the repertoire at all time points. ART adherence, viral resistance and therapy changes went unrecorded. Post-ART samples showed increased diversity that remained below transplant donor control levels.

With survey level as its setting, the immunoSEQ assay was v3.0. TCRdb keeps only in-frame clones here, not all; method: immunoSEQ multiplex PCR. Of tens of thousands of clones listed, roughly 90% are singletons. This TCR was sampled from a middle-aged woman with HIV. V gene TRBV10-3 combines with J gene TRBJ2-2; unclear D gene. The starting material was unsorted PBMCs, obtained 5 to 5.5 years after starting antiretroviral therapy. This CDR3 reads CAISSSNTGELFF. CDR3 DNA sequence: TGTGCCATCAGTAGTTCCAACACCGGGGAGCTGTTTTTT.